Here is one T cell receptor beta chain with its context. Its antigen is currently not known. There are no base qualities to consult, and no much larger clone falls within one base. Preparation of the library involved 5' RACE. The instrument given in TCRdb is Illumina HiSeq 2000. Template switching added a universal primer binding site, and the final cDNA carried a unique molecular identifier that allowed TCR cDNA molecules to be counted accurately. First-strand cDNA for TCR alpha and beta chains was synthesized from specific primers in the conserved constant-segment region. To control for contamination, every cDNA library carried two barcodes: a SMART-Mk sample barcode plus Illumina barcodes. TruSeq adapter sequences along with Illumina sample barcodes were introduced in two successive PCR steps. The Illumina HiSeq platform was used with custom primers to sequence TCR alpha and beta cDNA libraries. From the authors' description of their analysis: MiGEC processed the raw reads to extract unique molecular identifiers, while MiXCR was used to determine the CDR3 positions. For each individual, recombination models were inferred using an EM algorithm with the repgenHMM and IGoR tools. The analysis of shared clonotypes was done with the tcR package in R, with sharing normalized by the product of cloneset sizes. To study raw recombination without the effects of thymic and clonal selection, out-of-frame nonproductive sequences were analyzed. The public sequencing data were trimmed at Q25 with fastp and processed into clonotypes with MiXCR by TCRdb, which kept only in-frame beta chains. When rows share a CDR3 protein, they turn into one entry using the most common DNA and genes. TCRdb's processing, not the study's, gives the V and J calls here. The sample contains 350,000 or so distinct CDR3 sequences, 9% of them found a single time. The leading ten clones occupy more than 8% of the sample.

This entry comes from a study of identical twins (dated by TCRdb to 2016 to 2017). In the study overall: The study deep-sequenced TCR alpha and beta repertoires from monozygotic twins, unrelated adults of various ages and cord blood to test whether fetal clonotypes persist. To rule out contamination, replicate twin experiments were performed at different times with different library preparation protocols.

All donors were healthy Caucasians. The study also sequenced three unrelated non-twin adults: a male aged 18 to 29, a male aged 50 to 59 and a female aged 50 to 59. Using Miltenyi CD45RO+ enrichment and human naive T-cell isolation kits, memory (CD45RO+) and naive T cells were isolated from PBMC. Study-wide findings and limitations: Abundant cord blood beta clonotypes carried fewer insertions; young adult naive repertoires showed a weaker similar trend, while memory repertoires showed none. Recombination models systematically underestimated out-of-frame TCR alpha sharing in monozygotic twins but agreed with sharing between unrelated individuals. Compared with coincidental sharing between unrelated individuals, out-of-frame TCR alpha sequences shared between twins had an excess of sequences with low generation probability. Because the same donors could not be followed over many years, the conclusions depended on cross-sectional statistical analysis. Invariant T cells such as MAIT and iNKT could partly confound zero-insertion analyses, although diverse VJ usage argued against such confounding for most clonotypes. A weaker excess of twin sharing was found in beta out-of-frame sequences because the signal-to-noise ratio was lowered by fewer shared sequences.

Looking up the germline V gene yields CDR1 MNHEY and CDR2 SVGEGT. Including the terminal cysteine and phenylalanine, the CDR3 comprises 17 residues. This entry keeps only the CDR3 DNA: 51 bases, framed from base 1. Relative to germline, V is 7 bases shorter and J is 0 bases shorter, with 19 bases between their ends. The TCR comes from a woman between 45 and 60 years old in good health. The sample consisted of naive T cells sorted from blood. Per the publication, the cell subset or site label means: cells isolated with a human naive T-cell isolation kit. Recombination joined TRBV6-2 or TRBV6-3 with TRBJ1-5, with TRBD1 tentatively as D gene (5 bases match). The CDR3 is CASKPPGARYSNQPQHF. The DNA sequence reads TGTGCCAGCAAGCCCCCTGGGGCCCGATATAGCAATCAGCCCCAGCATTTT.